This is a list of T cell receptor beta chains from one sample in a study of CD4 and CD8 cells across lung adenocarcinoma regions. MiXCR, applied by TCRdb to the PCR reads, yields one record per CDR3 protein. The sample gives fewer than 25,000 distinct CDR3 sequences, around half of which show up once; under 35% is in the top ten. Sequences were obtained from CD8+ T cells from the center of a lung tumor. These receptors were collected from a female donor with lung adenocarcinoma. The CD4 and CD8 labels of this study may be unreliable. Each CDR3 is given with its conserved first and last residue. The D gene is left open where the match is weak. For some rows the clone size is stated as once, few or many, or as a class when expanded; others skip it.

clone size	V gene	D gene	J gene	CDR3 protein	CDR3 DNA
few	TRBV7-3	.	TRBJ2-1	CASSLRGGASRVEEQFF	TGTGCCAGCAGCTTAAGGGGGGGCGCTAGTCGGGTCGAAGAGCAGTTCTTC
.	TRBV10-3	TRBD2	TRBJ2-5	CGAGVAGHAQNTQYF	TGTGGTGCGGGGGTAGCGGGCCATGCCCAAAACACTCAGTACTTC
few	TRBV4-1	TRBD2	TRBJ2-1	CASSQRLGLAYNEQFF	TGCGCCAGCAGCCAGAGACTGGGACTAGCCTACAATGAGCAGTTCTTC
.	TRBV6-1	TRBD1	TRBJ2-7	CASSGGRDRDEQYF	TGTGCCAGCAGTGGGGGCCGGGACAGGGACGAGCAGTACTTC
.	TRBV6-1	TRBD2	TRBJ2-1	CASSEYQREWDEQFF	TGTGCCAGCAGTGAATACCAGCGGGAGTGGGATGAGCAGTTCTTC
.	TRBV4-1	TRBD2	TRBJ2-1	CASSQGTSGTRSYNEQFF	TGCGCCAGCAGCCAGGGGACTAGCGGGACCCGCTCCTACAATGAGCAGTTCTTC
.	TRBV27	.	TRBJ2-4	CASGGCDENIQYF	TGTGCCAGCGGGGGGTGTGACGAAAACATTCAGTACTTC
.	TRBV27	.	TRBJ2-4	CASRGRVQEIQYF	TGTGCCAGCAGAGGGCGTGTCCAAGAGATTCAGTACTTC
.	TRBV6-1	.	TRBJ2-5	CASTPHGDRDQKTQYF	TGTGCCAGCACGCCCCACGGGGACCGTGACCAAAAGACCCAGTACTTC
.	TRBV27	.	TRBJ2-3	CGGGDPDTQYF	TGTGGCGGCGGTGACCCAGATACGCAGTATTTT
many	TRBV6-1	TRBD2	TRBJ2-7	CASSPRTSGGYEQYF	TGTGCCAGCAGCCCTAGGACTAGCGGGGGGTACGAGCAGTACTTC
once	TRBV15	.	TRBJ2-2	CATSAGTSPGELFF	TGTGCCACCAGCGCCGGGACTTCTCCCGGGGAGCTGTTTTTT
.	TRBV10-3	TRBD1	TRBJ2-5	CAIGEGAGGVDTQYF	TGTGCCATCGGTGAGGGGGCGGGTGGCGTAGATACCCAGTACTTC
.	TRBV3-1	.	TRBJ1-2	CASSQGNYYLSNYGYTF	TGTGCCAGCAGCCAAGGGAATTACTACTTATCGAACTATGGCTACACCTTC
.	TRBV27	.	TRBJ2-3	CASSSVKDTQYF	TGTGCCAGCAGTTCCGTCAAAGATACCCAGTATTTT
.	TRBV27	TRBD2	TRBJ2-4	CARGGCVEKIQYF	TGTGCCCGCGGGGGGTGTGTAGAAAAGATTCAGTACTTC
.	TRBV27	.	TRBJ2-1	CASSSAGSSYNEQFF	TGTGCCAGCAGTTCCGCGGGATCCTCCTACAATGAGCAGTTCTTC
.	TRBV6-1	.	TRBJ2-3	CASSGRQGHTDTQYF	TGTGCCAGCTCGGGAAGGCAGGGCCACACAGATACGCAGTATTTT
.	TRBV6-1	TRBD2	TRBJ2-5	CGGGGGSGAQETQYF	TGTGGCGGGGGTGGCGGTAGCGGTGCCCAAGAGACCCAGTACTTC
.	TRBV4-1	TRBD2	TRBJ2-1	CASSQGGLAGEYGYNEQFF	TGCGCCAGCAGCCAAGGGGGACTAGCGGGAGAGTACGGGTACAATGAGCAGTTCTTC
few	TRBV4-1	.	TRBJ2-1	CASSSRPSQTAETQFF	TGCGCCAGCAGCTCCCGGCCCAGCCAAACTGCAGAGACCCAGTTCTTC
.	TRBV27	TRBD2	TRBJ2-1	CASSLSGRGLFDNEQFF	TGTGCCAGCAGTTTATCTGGGAGGGGACTATTCGACAATGAGCAGTTCTTC
.	TRBV6-1	.	TRBJ2-4	CASRGLWAIGIQYF	.
.	TRBV11-3	.	TRBJ2-3	CARGLGATNIQYF	TGTGCCAGGGGGCTCGGAGCGACAAACATTCAGTACTTT
.	TRBV5-1	.	TRBJ2-2	CASSAPGRASTGELFF	TGCGCCAGCAGCGCACCGGGACGAGCATCCACCGGGGAGCTGTTTTTT